This T cell receptor beta chain was recorded in a study of identical twins. Overall study findings and caveats: Model-predicted out-of-frame TCR alpha sharing fell below observed values in monozygotic twins. Among out-of-frame alpha sequences shared by twins, low generation probability occurred in excess.

The CDR3 consists of 14 residues. Trimming removed 0 bases at V and 4 bases at J, with 9 bases between. Germline V lookup: CDR1 LGHNA, CDR2 YNFKEQ. As concerns this clonotype: Its antigen is still unknown.

Via MiXCR, TCRdb re-called the 5' RACE reads, giving one row per CDR3 protein. The repertoire holds more than 400,000 distinct CDR3 sequences, roughly 15% seen once, with around 0.48% in the top ten. These data were also reused for a study on yellow fever vaccine responses in identical twins.

The sequence came from a woman under 30 in good health. Specimen: CD4+ T cells sorted from blood. The chain joins TRBV4-2 to TRBJ1-2; maybe TRBD1 (5 bases). This chain's CDR3 is CASSQDRGVYGYTF. The CDR3 nucleotides are TGTGCCAGCAGCCAAGATCGAGGGGTCTATGGCTACACCTTC.